What follows are 15 T cell receptor beta chains derived from one specimen sequenced in a study of tumor and adjacent non-tumor tissue in lung cancer. TCRbeta libraries were built with three rounds of nested PCR, modified from ARM-PCR. TCRdb itself ran the multiplex PCR reads through MiXCR, one entry per CDR3 protein. The sample has approximately 79,000 distinct CDR3 sequences; roughly two thirds are singletons. No cell sorting was done before RNA was extracted from the tissue. Material: lung tumor tissue. The receptors originated from a woman between 35 and 50 years old with non-small cell lung cancer.

This clonotype has just a few counts. This rearrangement joins TRBV12-3 or TRBV12-4 to TRBJ2-2; maybe TRBD1 (5 bases). CDR3 size: 13 residues. Trimming removed 5 bases from V and 9 bases from J, with 13 bases in between. As DNA, the CDR3 is TGTGCCAGCAGTAGACAGAGCACAAGGGAGCTGTTTTTT. Translated, it gives CASSRQSTRELFF.

The chain has TRBV11-2 and TRBJ1-2, with no clear D. The CDR3 is 12 residues long. Trimming left V 7 bases short and J 4 bases short, with 10 bases between. Per germline, CDR1 SGHAT and CDR2 FQNNGV. CDR3 DNA sequence: TGTGCCAGCAACCAATTCATCTATGGCTACACCTTC. It is translated as CASNQFIYGYTF.

This clonotype was counted many times. The gene calls are TRBV28 and TRBJ2-7; D is possibly TRBD2 (5 bases). Trimming shortened V by 2 bases and J by 7 bases, and 9 bases separated the two germline ends. Germline loops: CDR1 MDHEN, CDR2 SYDVKM. The CDR3 has 12 amino acids. CDR3 loop: CASSLNAGEQYF. CDR3 coding DNA: TGTGCCAGCAGTTTAAACGCGGGTGAGCAGTACTTC. The full variable domain, its missing parts supplied by reference TRBV28 and TRBJ2-7, is DVKVTQSSRYLVKRTGEKVFLECVQDMDHENMFWYRQDPGLGLRLIYFSYDVKMKEKGDIPEGYSVSREKKERFSLILESASTNQTSMYLCASSLNAGEQYFGPGTRLTVT.

The CDR3 DNA sequence: TGTGCCAGCTACTTAGCCCCGGGGAATAATTCACCCCTCCACTTT. Its translation: CASYLAPGNNSPLHF. The chain uses TRBV11-2 and TRBJ1-6; D unclear. CDR1 is SGHAT, CDR2 FQNNGV, per germline. The CDR3 covers 15 residues. V was clipped by 8 bases and J by 5 bases, with 16 bases between them.

By share, this clonotype ranks as medium-sized (0.01 to 0.1%). This sequence joins TRBV6-5 and TRBJ2-5, with 9 bases identical to TRBD1. The CDR3 is made up of 16 amino acids. Germline CDR1 and CDR2: MNHEY and SVGAGI. Trimming removed 5 bases from V and 4 bases from J; junction bases left unmatched: 11. CDR3 amino acids: CASSRTGVERRETQYF. The CDR3 DNA is TGTGCCAGCAGTAGGACAGGGGTAGAGAGGCGAGAGACCCAGTACTTC.

On this clonotype: A read error may account for a junction end that differs from germline. The chain combines TRBV5-6 with TRBJ2-7, with no clear D. This CDR3 contains 13 residues. The germline V gene encodes CDR1 SGHDT and CDR2 YYEEEE. Written as DNA, the CDR3 is TGTGCCAGCAGCTTTTTTGGTCCGTACGATCAGTACTTC. Amino acids: CASSFFGPYDQYF.

As regards this clonotype: This could be a read error, since a much larger clone is one nucleotide away. Here the CDR3 reads CASSPCTPNYEQYF. CDR3 bases: TGTGCCAGCAGCCCGTGTACCCCCAACTACGAGCAGTACTTC. The rearrangement links TRBV7-9 to TRBJ2-7; D call uncertain. Between the trimmed V and J ends, which lost 5 bases and 3 bases, there was a span of 14 bases. The CDR3 contains 14 residues. CDR1 is SEHNR, CDR2 FQNEAQ, per germline (reference sequence).

As to this clonotype: The germline gene is not matched at one end of the junction; a read error may be the cause. The genes are TRBV4-1 and TRBJ2-3; no definite D call. The V gene's germline CDR1 is MGHRA and CDR2 YSYEKL. The CDR3 spans 15 residues. The CDR3 region has the DNA TGCGACAGCAGCCAAGATTTGTCTAGTACAGATACGCAGTATTTT. This translates into CDSSQDLSSTDTQYF.

Details on this clonotype: The junction departs from germline at one end; a sequencing error may be responsible. The CDR3 is CRVARLANANEQIF. CDR3 DNA sequence: TGCAGAGTTGCTAGACTAGCGAACGCCAATGAGCAGATCTTC. This chain uses TRBV29-1 with TRBJ2-1; 8 bases agree with TRBD2. The CDR3 consists of 14 residues. CDR1 is SQVTM and CDR2 is ANQGSEA in the germline V gene.

At least ten counts were recorded for this clonotype. This chain joins TRBV20-1 and TRBJ1-2; a weak D match, TRBD1 (6 bases). This CDR3 contains 13 residues. V was cut by 3 bases and J by 4 bases, with 12 bases left in between. From germline, CDR1 is DFQATT and CDR2 SNEGSKA (reference sequence). CDR3 residues: CSASLPGAYGYTF. The CDR3 coding sequence is TGCAGTGCTAGTCTGCCAGGGGCCTATGGCTACACCTTC.

This clonotype has a count of ten or more. The chain has TRBV28 and TRBJ2-7, with 9 bases aligning to TRBD2. The CDR3 is made up of 15 amino acids. In germline, CDR1 is MDHEN, CDR2 SYDVKM. J lost 3 bases, V lost 4 bases, and 7 bases had no gene match. For the CDR3, the DNA is TGTGCCAGCAGTTCGCGGGAGGGCAGGAACTACGAGCAGTACTTC. Translation gives CASSSREGRNYEQYF.

A note on this clonotype: One junction end disagrees with the germline gene, perhaps due to a read error. The chain carries TRBV11-2 and TRBJ1-1; weak D call: TRBD1 (5 bases). This CDR3 is 14 amino acids long. Germline loops: CDR1 SGHAT, CDR2 FQNNGV. As DNA, the CDR3 is TGTGTCAGCAGCTTAGACGGGCGGGGGTGGGGGACTTTCTTT. Amino acid sequence: CVSSLDGRGWGTFF.

Regarding this clonotype: A read error may account for a junction end that differs from germline. The chain uses TRBV11-1 and TRBJ2-7; a possible D gene is TRBD1 (5 bases). CDR3 length: 14 residues. Germline lookup yields CDR1 SGHAT and CDR2 FQDESV (reference sequence). The CDR3 region is CASSVQGRVYDQYF. The CDR3 DNA follows: TGTGCCAGCAGTGTGCAGGGCCGAGTATACGATCAGTACTTC.

Note on this clonotype: This likely comes from a read error, as the CDR3 has no conserved phenylalanine or tryptophan at its end. Because the CDR3's place on the DNA is in doubt, the DNA is left out and the CDR3 is given as listed by TCRdb. The rearrangement joins TRBV4-1 to TRBJ2-1; the table's D call TRBD2 went unverified against the DNA. CDR1 is MGHRA and CDR2 is YSYEKL in the germline V gene. With termini counted, the CDR3 has 12 amino acids. This CDR3 is CASSQRGHSQSL.

In regard to this clonotype: Because it lacks the conserved phenylalanine or tryptophan at the end, this CDR3 is likely a read error. No DNA is shown, since the ends of the CDR3 on it are uncertain; the CDR3 is the one TCRdb lists. The V call is TRBV11-2, the J call TRBJ2-3; TRBD1, the table's D call, was not compared with the DNA. The CDR3 spans 14 amino acids, including both terminal residues. Germline CDR1 SGHAT, CDR2 FQNNGV. The CDR3 protein is CASSHTGTDSTHYI.